These 27 T cell receptor beta chains originate from one sample sequenced in a study of blood T cell repertoires in COVID-19 (dated by TCRdb to the early 2020s). The library came from the immunoSEQ multiplex PCR assay. TCRdb stores this immuneACCESS table with in-frame sequences only. Part of the clones is absent; in the studies checked, under half of the shortfall reflects unresolved V genes, and no reason is known for the rest. Here the sample has 130,000 or so clones; about 91% occur a single time. The ten biggest clones cover about 9.3% of the sample. The specimen was peripheral blood. These receptors were collected from a man between 45 and 60 years old with acute or convalescent COVID-19.

The V and J genes are TRBV4-1 and TRBJ1-2; 7 bases match TRBD1. The CDR3 runs to 14 residues. Germline CDR1 is MGHRA and CDR2 is YSYEKL. V lost 0 bases to trimming and J lost 14 bases; unmatched junction nucleotides: 12. CDR3 bases: TGCGCCAGCAGCCAAGAGAACTGGGCTGACAGGGAGACCTTC. This encodes CASSQENWADRETF.

The chain has TRBV7-3 and TRBJ2-5, with D perhaps TRBD1 (5 bases). The V gene lost 8 bases and the J gene lost 4 bases, with 11 bases spanning the gap. The CDR3 spans 12 residues. CDR1 is SGHTA, CDR2 FQGTGA, per germline. The CDR3, as DNA: TGTGCCAGCGGCAGGGTGGGAGAGACCCAGTACTTC. Residues: CASGRVGETQYF.

This clone has just a few counts. This chain joins TRBV6-5 and TRBJ1-2; D possibly corresponds to TRBD1 (5 bases). Germline V gives CDR1 MNHEY, CDR2 SVGAGI. V gave up 4 bases and J gave up 7 bases, with 16 bases separating them. The length of the CDR3 is 14 residues. The CDR3 region has the DNA TGTGCCAGCAGTTCCGGGGGTGGGGGATTTGGCTACACCTTC. The encoded protein is CASSSGGGGFGYTF.

With regard to this clone: At one end the junction does not follow the germline gene, possibly because of a read error. The chain has TRBV12-5 and TRBJ2-7, with D possibly being TRBD1 (5 bases). Germline CDR1 reads LGHNT; CDR2 reads FRNRAP. This CDR3 contains 13 residues. CDR3: CASGLEVVGQHFF. The CDR3 DNA sequence: TGTGCTAGTGGTTTGGAGGTCGTGGGGCAGCACTTCTTC.

The chain combines TRBV5-1 with TRBJ2-1; D is possibly TRBD1 (5 bases). The CDR3 is 14 residues long. Germline assignment: CDR1 SGHRS and CDR2 YFSETQ. V lost 1 base and J 7 bases, leaving 12 bases between the germline ends. The DNA for the CDR3 is TGCGCCAGCAGCTTGTCGCAGGGTGGGAATGAGCAGTTCTTC. Its translation: CASSLSQGGNEQFF.

This clone occurred once. The gene calls are TRBV20-1 and TRBJ1-2; 7 bases match TRBD1. This CDR3 has 12 amino acids. Losses at the gene ends were 3 bases for V and 8 bases for J; bases not matched to a gene: 6. The germline gives CDR1 DFQATT, CDR2 SNEGSKA (reference sequence). The CDR3 sequence: CSASRQGSGYTF. The CDR3 DNA is TGCAGTGCTAGTCGACAGGGAAGCGGCTACACCTTC.

This clone came up once. The V and J genes are TRBV6-5 and TRBJ1-6, with D tentatively TRBD1 (6 bases). V was cut by 6 bases and J by 8 bases, with 14 bases left in between. CDR1 and CDR2 from the germline V gene are MNHEY and SVGAGI. The CDR3 runs to 14 residues. The chain's CDR3 is CASSSTAGDSPLHF. CDR3 sequence (DNA): TGTGCCAGCAGCTCGACTGCAGGGGATTCACCCCTCCACTTT.

Concerning this clone itself: Within the sample, other DNA sequences also encode this same CDR3. The rearrangement links TRBV6-5 to TRBJ1-2; D may be TRBD1 (5 bases). This CDR3 is built from 12 residues. The germline V gene encodes CDR1 MNHEY and CDR2 SVGAGI. V lost 4 bases, J lost 4 bases, and 7 bases lay in between. The DNA for the CDR3 is TGTGCCAGCAGTTTGGGGGGCTATGGCTACACCTTC. It yields the protein CASSLGGYGYTF.

The rearrangement links TRBV5-1 to TRBJ2-2; a possible D gene is TRBD1 (6 bases). The CDR3 runs 15 residues. The germline V gene encodes CDR1 SGHRS and CDR2 YFSETQ. The germline V and J ends were trimmed by 6 bases and 0 bases, with 12 bases remaining between them. The CDR3 spells CASTPGTPNTGELFF. In DNA form, the CDR3 reads TGCGCCAGCACCCCCGGGACACCGAACACCGGGGAGCTGTTTTTT.

V and J are TRBV28 and TRBJ2-1, with 8 bases identical to TRBD1. The CDR3 loop spans 15 amino acids. Trimming at V came to 2 bases and at J to 7 bases, leaving 7 bases not matched to a gene. Germline V lookup: CDR1 MDHEN, CDR2 SYDVKM. CDR3 in DNA: TGTGCCAGCAGTTTAGGACAGGGAGACGGGAATGAGCAGTTCTTC. Protein: CASSLGQGDGNEQFF.

The chain couples TRBV6-5 to TRBJ1-5, with D tentatively TRBD1 (5 bases). V was shortened by 5 bases and J by 1 base, with 12 bases between the two germline ends. Per germline, CDR1 MNHEY and CDR2 SVGAGI. This CDR3 spans 15 amino acids. The CDR3 sequence: CASSLGGGSNQPQHF. The CDR3 coding sequence is TGTGCCAGCAGTCTGGGGGGTGGAAGCAATCAGCCCCAGCATTTT.

The chain is built from TRBV28 and TRBJ1-2; 7 positions agree with TRBD1. CDR3 length equals 17 residues. After removal of 3 bases from V and 4 bases from J, the junction contained 14 bases not matched to a gene. Germline loops: CDR1 MDHEN, CDR2 SYDVKM. CDR3 protein: CASSFLGQERAGYGYTF. In DNA form, the CDR3 reads TGTGCCAGCAGTTTCCTAGGACAGGAGAGGGCCGGCTATGGCTACACCTTC.

The chain is built from TRBV18 and TRBJ1-4; maybe TRBD1 (6 bases). Germline V gene sequence: CDR1 KGHSH, CDR2 LQKENI. There are 14 residues in the CDR3. Trimming shortened V by 3 bases and J by 8 bases, and 13 bases separated the two germline ends. The CDR3 nucleotides read TGTGCCAGCTCACCGTCCCAGGGGTTCGAAAAACTGTTTTTT. It is translated as CASSPSQGFEKLFF.

This clone came up once. The genes are TRBV13 and TRBJ1-2; D is unresolved. Germline V gene sequence: CDR1 PRHDT, CDR2 FYEKMQ (reference sequence). CDR3 length: 14 amino acids. Trimming took off 4 bases at V and 3 bases at J, with 12 bases between the two ends. CDR3 sequence: CASSSSDGDYGYTF. CDR3 nucleotides: TGTGCCAGCAGCTCCTCCGACGGAGACTATGGCTACACCTTC.

In its sample, this clone was seen a few times. This rearrangement joins TRBV9 to TRBJ2-3; TRBD2 might be the D (6 bases). The CDR3 runs 16 residues. The ends were cut back, 2 bases at V and 0 bases at J, with 13 bases in the middle. Germline lookup yields CDR1 SGDLS and CDR2 YYNGEE. Written as DNA, the CDR3 is TGTGCCAGCAGCGTTGTCGCGGGGCTTAGCACAGATACGCAGTATTTT. It specifies CASSVVAGLSTDTQYF.

The genes are TRBV5-1 and TRBJ1-1; tentatively, D is TRBD1 (5 bases). The CDR3 runs 15 residues. V was clipped by 0 bases and J by 1 base, with 10 bases between them. Germline-derived CDR1 and CDR2 are SGHRS and YFSETQ. The CDR3 loop reads CASSLGWGENTEAFF. The CDR3 coding sequence is TGCGCCAGCAGCTTGGGGTGGGGGGAGAACACTGAAGCTTTCTTT.

This chain joins TRBV7-2 and TRBJ2-2; perhaps TRBD2 as D (5 bases). V lost 1 base and J lost 4, with 10 bases in between. Germline CDR1 reads SGHTA; CDR2 reads FQGNSA. The CDR3 is made up of 15 amino acids. The CDR3 region has the DNA TGTGCCAGCAGCTTAGGTCGGCTAGCCACCGGGGAGCTGTTTTTT. As protein: CASSLGRLATGELFF.

The sample holds one count of this clone. The rearrangement uses TRBV9 and TRBJ2-3, with 9 bases aligning to TRBD1. The junction had 8 bases not matched to a gene; V was cut back by 4 bases and J by 2 bases. The CDR3 has 16 amino acids. CDR1 is SGDLS, CDR2 YYNGEE, per germline. The CDR3 DNA is TGTGCCAGCAGCATCGGGACAGGGCATTACACAGATACGCAGTATTTT. Translation: CASSIGTGHYTDTQYF.

V and J are TRBV12-5 and TRBJ1-1; D might be TRBD1 (5 bases). CDR1 and CDR2 from the germline V gene are LGHNT and FRNRAP. There are 18 residues in the CDR3. Trimming cost V 0 bases and J 4 bases, with 21 bases left between them. CDR3 nucleotide sequence: TGTGCTAGTGGTTTGGTACCCCCCAGGGAAGGGATCCCCACTGAAGCTTTCTTT. This encodes CASGLVPPREGIPTEAFF.

V and J are TRBV12-3 or TRBV12-4 and TRBJ1-1, with D maybe TRBD1 (5 bases). There are 11 residues in the CDR3. Deletions cut 2 bases from V and 10 bases from J, with 8 bases between. The CDR3 nucleotides are TGTGCCAGCAGTTTATCGGGGGGAGCTTTCTTT. Encoded protein: CASSLSGGAFF.

The chain couples TRBV27 to TRBJ2-1; D might be TRBD1 (6 bases). CDR1 is MNHEY, CDR2 SMNVEV, per germline (reference sequence). The CDR3 totals 18 residues. Trimming shortened V by 5 bases and J by 9 bases, and 29 bases separated the two germline ends. The CDR3 reads CASSQTGRVPSIDSEQFF. CDR3 bases: TGTGCCAGCAGTCAGACAGGTCGAGTTCCCTCAATTGACAGTGAGCAGTTCTTC.

The V and J genes are TRBV2 and TRBJ2-7, with 7 bases matching TRBD2. With V trimmed by 5 bases and J by 7 bases, 5 bases remained unmatched. The CDR3 runs 12 residues. Germline loops: CDR1 SNHLY, CDR2 FYNNEI. CDR3 coding DNA: TGTGCCAGCAGTTTAGCGGGCGGAGAGCAGTACTTC. Translating it yields CASSLAGGEQYF. The full variable domain, completed using reference TRBV2 and TRBJ2-7, is EPEVTQTPSHQVTQMGQEVILRCVPISNHLYFYWYRQILGQKVEFLVSFYNNEISEKSEIFDDQFSVERPDGSNFTLKIRSTKLEDSAMYFCASSLAGGEQYFGPGTRLTVT.

The chain links TRBV3-1 (or the pseudogene TRBV3-2) to TRBJ1-1; the D gene is possibly TRBD1 (6 bases). V lost 0 bases and J lost 1, with 12 bases in between. This CDR3 comprises 16 residues. Germline V gene lookup returns CDR1 LGHDT and CDR2 YNNKEL (reference sequence). The CDR3 DNA follows: TGTGCCAGCAGCCAAGATCCGGGACACAGGAACACTGAAGCTTTCTTT. This gives the protein CASSQDPGHRNTEAFF.

To note about this clone: Different DNA sequences within this sample yield the same CDR3. CDR3 region: CASSLTGDDYGYTF. The CDR3 DNA is TGTGCCAGCAGTTTGACAGGGGATGACTATGGCTACACCTTC. The V and J genes are TRBV6-5 and TRBJ1-2; TRBD1 matches at 8 bases. CDR3 length: 14 amino acids. CDR1 and CDR2 (germline): MNHEY, SVGAGI. V was clipped by 4 bases and J by 3 bases; unmatched bases: 4.

This chain connects TRBV2 to TRBJ2-7, with TRBD1 matching 9 bases. Germline V gene sequence: CDR1 SNHLY, CDR2 FYNNEI. The CDR3 sequence is 15 residues long. V trimming: 1 base; J trimming: 6 bases; junction bases outside the gene matches: 7. The CDR3 region is CASSEGAGTGREQYF. The CDR3 coding sequence is TGTGCCAGCAGTGAAGGAGCCGGGACAGGGCGCGAGCAGTACTTC. The full variable domain, in which reference TRBV2 and TRBJ2-7 provide the parts outside the CDR3, is EPEVTQTPSHQVTQMGQEVILRCVPISNHLYFYWYRQILGQKVEFLVSFYNNEISEKSEIFDDQFSVERPDGSNFTLKIRSTKLEDSAMYFCASSEGAGTGREQYFGPGTRLTVT.

The chain employs TRBV7-9 and TRBJ1-2; D is perhaps TRBD1 (5 bases). V shed 3 bases and J shed 4 bases, with 9 bases lying between them. This CDR3 has 13 residues. Germline assignment: CDR1 SEHNR and CDR2 FQNEAQ (reference sequence). CDR3 DNA sequence: TGTGCCAGCAGCTTTGGGGCCAGCTATGGCTACACCTTC. As protein: CASSFGASYGYTF.

The chain carries TRBV4-2 and TRBJ1-5; tentative D call: TRBD1 (5 bases). With 4 bases removed from V and 7 bases from J, the gap between germline ends came to 14 bases. The CDR3 is made up of 14 amino acids. Germline CDR1 reads LGHNA; CDR2 reads YNFKEQ. The CDR3 coding sequence is TGTGCCAGCAGCCTAACCAGGGCTAACCAGCCCCAGCATTTT. Amino acids: CASSLTRANQPQHF.